These T cell receptor beta chains were read from a single sample in a study of cytomegalovirus exposure and HLA in healthy donors. Using immunoSEQ multiplex PCR, the repertoire was profiled, and TCRdb retains in-frame clones only, with some absent. The repertoire includes about 350,000 clones, approximately 90% of them detected once, and more than 0.9% sits in the top ten. What was sequenced was PBMCs. All receptors come from a woman aged 25-40 years in good health and CMV-seropositive. Both conserved end residues are part of each CDR3. D genes are given only for firm matches. Clone sizes are given selectively: once, few, many, or a class where the clone is expanded.

>.|TRBV5-1|TRBD1|TRBJ2-7
TGCGCCAGCAGCCTGACAGGGAGCTCCTACGAGCAGTACTTC
CASSLTGSSYEQYF
>.|TRBV5-6|TRBD1|TRBJ1-4
TGTGCCAGCAGCTGGTACAGGGGGGGATCTGAAAAACTGTTTTTT
CASSWYRGGSEKLFF
>once|TRBV9|.|TRBJ1-2
TGTGCCAGCAGCGTAGCTGGTACTCCCTCGGGACGCGGCTACACCTTC
CASSVAGTPSGRGYTF
>.|TRBV28|TRBD1|TRBJ2-1
TGTGCCAGCAGTCCAACGGGACAGAACTACAATGAGCAGTTCTTC
CASSPTGQNYNEQFF
>.|TRBV19|.|TRBJ1-5
TGTGCCAGTAGTATCGCACAGGCCCATCAGCCCCAGCATTTT
CASSIAQAHQPQHF
>.|TRBV5-1|.|TRBJ2-5
TGCGCCAGCAGCTTGGAGGGGGAGGCTCAAGAGACCCAGTACTTC
CASSLEGEAQETQYF
>.|TRBV7-9|.|TRBJ2-1
TGTGCCAGCAGCTACACTGGGGTTGAGCAGTTCTTC
CASSYTGVEQFF
>.|TRBV30|.|TRBJ1-2
TGTGCCTGGAGTTTAAGTAGGGGGGCGACGGGCTACACCTTC
CAWSLSRGATGYTF
>once|TRBV2|.|TRBJ1-2
TGTGCCAGCAGTGGTTCCGTCGCCGATGGCTACACCTTC
CASSGSVADGYTF
>.|TRBV9|.|TRBJ2-7
TGTGCCAGCAGCGTAGTGGGGGGCGAGCAGTACTTC
CASSVVGGEQYF
>.|TRBV4-3|TRBD1|TRBJ2-7
TGCGCCAGCAGCTCCTCGGACAGGAGTTCCTACGAGCAGTACTTC
CASSSSDRSSYEQYF
>.|TRBV29-1|TRBD1|TRBJ1-3
TGCAGCGTCACTCTGGGACAGGGGCCTTTCTCTGGAAACACCATATATTTT
CSVTLGQGPFSGNTIYF
>once|TRBV27|.|TRBJ2-6
TGTGCCAGCAGTTCTAAGGGACGGACCTCTGGGGCCAACGTCCTGACTTTC
CASSSKGRTSGANVLTF
>.|TRBV4-2|.|TRBJ1-2
TGTGCCAGCAGCCAAGACCCCCAGGGGAACTATGGCTACACCTTC
CASSQDPQGNYGYTF
>.|TRBV7-3|.|TRBJ2-7
TGTGCCAGCAGTCCTAAGGGGGGGTCCTACGAGCAGTACTTC
CASSPKGGSYEQYF
>.|TRBV7-7|TRBD2|TRBJ2-3
TGTGCCAGCAGCCCGATGACCGGGACTAGCGGGAGTGATGATTTTGGAGATACGCAGTATTTT
CASSPMTGTSGSDDFGDTQYF
>.|TRBV6-6|.|TRBJ2-7
TGTGCCAGCAGTTACGGTGAGGCCTACGAGCAGTACTTC
CASSYGEAYEQYF
>.|TRBV9|.|TRBJ1-2
TGTGCCAGCAGCGTACGGGTTAACTATGGCTACACCTTC
CASSVRVNYGYTF
>.|TRBV10-1|.|TRBJ2-2
TGCGCCAGCAGGGACCCAGGGGGGGCCGGGGAGCTGTTTTTT
CASRDPGGAGELFF
>.|TRBV7-2|.|TRBJ2-7
TGTGCCAGCAGCTTCGCTGCCGGGACTTTCACCTACGAGCAGTACTTC
CASSFAAGTFTYEQYF
>.|TRBV6-1|.|TRBJ1-2
TGTGCCAGCAGTGAAACAAGGGCAGCGGTCCGGGGCTACACCTTC
CASSETRAAVRGYTF